The 28 T cell receptor beta chains below were found in one sample sequenced in a study of response to subunit inactivated influenza vaccine. TCRdb redid the calling of the RT-PCR reads with MiXCR, one entry per CDR3 protein. Of around 500,000 distinct CDR3 sequences in the sample, around 9.9% were seen once. Sequencing used PBMCs from blood, obtained 45 days after vaccination. These receptors originate from a man aged 50-59 years who received an inactivated influenza vaccine.

Ten or more counts support this clonotype. V and J are TRBV6-2 or TRBV6-3 and TRBJ2-7; no clear D gene. Germline lookup yields CDR1 MNHEY and CDR2 SVGEGT. The CDR3 loop spans 14 amino acids. The V end lost 2 bases, the J end lost 3 bases, and 11 bases lay between the germline ends. The CDR3 DNA follows: TGTGCCAGCAGTTACCGTGGTCAGATCTACGAGCAGTACTTC. It yields the protein CASSYRGQIYEQYF.

About this clonotype itself: This may come from a read error, since a much larger clone is one base off. This rearrangement joins TRBV20-1 to TRBJ2-1, with TRBD2 matching over 15 bases. The CDR3 is 17 amino acids. The germline gives CDR1 DFQATT, CDR2 SNEGSKA (reference sequence). The DNA of the CDR3 is TGCTGTGCTAGAGATCTAGGACTAGCGGGAGGGCCTGGTGAGCAGTTCTTC. Protein: CCARDLGLAGGPGEQFF.

This clonotype was observed a few times. V gene TRBV14 combines with J gene TRBJ2-1; weak D call: TRBD2 (5 bases). CDR1 is SGHDN and CDR2 is FVKESK in the germline V gene. Trimming removed 3 bases at V and 10 bases at J, with 10 bases between. This CDR3 has 12 residues. The CDR3 DNA reads as TGTGCCAGCAGCCATAGACTACTAGAGCAGTTCTTC. This sequence encodes CASSHRLLEQFF.

This chain connects TRBV29-1 to TRBJ2-3; 7 bases agree with TRBD2. The CDR3 is made up of 16 amino acids. Germline V gene data show CDR1 as SQVTM and CDR2 as ANQGSEA. Trimming cost V 1 base and J 1 base; bases outside gene matches: 8. The CDR3 spells CSVEVSSSGRTDTQYF. The CDR3 coding sequence is TGCAGCGTTGAAGTCTCTTCTAGCGGACGCACAGATACGCAGTATTTT.

This clonotype was seen a single time. At one end, the junction sequence differs from germline, possibly due to a read error. The chain couples TRBV7-8 to TRBJ2-3; 7 nucleotides agree with TRBD2. Germline-derived CDR1 and CDR2 are SGHVS and FQNEAQ. The CDR3 runs to 14 residues. The CDR3 DNA follows: TGTGCCCGCAGCCATCAAAGCGGGATGGATACGCAGTATTTT. It translates to CARSHQSGMDTQYF.

This clonotype was observed a handful of times. The chain combines TRBV9 with TRBJ2-1; 10 bases map to TRBD2. This CDR3 region has 15 residues. With 4 bases clipped from V and 4 bases from J, the junction kept 5 bases outside the gene matches. Germline CDR1 and CDR2: SGDLS and YYNGEE. CDR3 bases: TGTGCCAGCAGCACACTAGCGGGACAGTACAATGAGCAGTTCTTC. This gives the protein CASSTLAGQYNEQFF.

In this sample, this clonotype turned up a few times. The chain carries TRBV15 and TRBJ2-7; D call uncertain. Per germline, CDR1 LNHNV and CDR2 YYDKDF (reference sequence). The V end was cut by 5 bases, the J end by 3 bases, with 11 bases between. This CDR3 comprises 13 residues. CDR3 sequence reads: CATSVDGIYEQYF. The CDR3 coding sequence is TGTGCCACCAGCGTCGACGGAATCTACGAGCAGTACTTC.

The sample holds many counts of this clonotype. This rearrangement joins TRBV6-2 or TRBV6-3 to TRBJ2-5, with no clear D. V lost 6 bases and J 1 base, leaving 6 bases between the germline ends. Germline V gene sequence: CDR1 MNHEY, CDR2 SVGEGT. CDR3 length equals 12 residues. The CDR3 loop reads CASRTVQETQYF. In DNA, the CDR3 is TGTGCCAGCAGAACCGTCCAAGAGACCCAGTACTTC.

The V and J genes are TRBV13 and TRBJ2-1; D assignment may be TRBD1 or TRBD2 (5 bases each). V lost 5 bases, J lost 6 bases, and 23 bases lay in between. CDR1 is PRHDT, CDR2 FYEKMQ, per germline (reference sequence). This CDR3 has 17 amino acids. This CDR3 is CASSPTGPKLGVNEQFF. The CDR3 DNA reads as TGTGCCAGCAGCCCTACGGGGCCCAAACTTGGAGTCAATGAGCAGTTCTTC.

This clonotype was recorded at least ten times. The rearrangement uses TRBV4-3 and TRBJ2-5; 13 positions match TRBD2. CDR1 is LGHNA, CDR2 YSLEER, per germline. Trimming removed 1 base from V and 8 bases from J; junction bases left unmatched: 13. The CDR3 has 18 residues. CDR3 amino acids: CASSQVTPTSGGAETQYF. CDR3 in DNA: TGCGCCAGCAGCCAAGTTACCCCCACTAGCGGGGGGGCAGAAACCCAGTACTTC.

The chain joins TRBV5-1 to TRBJ1-1, with 9 bases lining up with TRBD1. The CDR3 sequence is 16 residues long. V lost 0 bases, J lost 4 bases, and 7 bases stayed unmatched. Germline-derived CDR1 and CDR2 are SGHRS and YFSETQ. CDR3 sequence (DNA): TGCGCCAGCAGCTTGGAATACAGGGGGCCGGGCACTGAAGCTTTCTTT. Its translation is CASSLEYRGPGTEAFF.

The sample holds one count of this clonotype. V usage is TRBV7-6 and J usage is TRBJ1-5; D gene ambiguous. Germline CDR1 SGHVS, CDR2 FNYEAQ. Trimming shortened V by 2 bases and J by 2 bases, and 10 bases separated the two germline ends. CDR3 length: 15 amino acids. Here the CDR3 reads CASSLSYDGNQPQHF. For the CDR3, the DNA is TGTGCCAGCAGCTTATCCTATGATGGCAATCAGCCCCAGCATTTT.

This clonotype turned up a few times. The chain uses TRBV5-6 and TRBJ2-1; 10 bases map to TRBD2. Losses at the gene ends were 5 bases for V and 7 bases for J; bases not matched to a gene: 15. Germline assignment: CDR1 SGHDT and CDR2 YYEEEE. This CDR3 comprises 17 residues. The CDR3 DNA follows: TGTGCCAGCAGGAGGGAAGTCCTAGCGGGAGTAGTTAATGAGCAGTTCTTC. This codes for CASRREVLAGVVNEQFF.

This clonotype showed up just a few times. The CDR3 DNA follows: TGTGCCAGCAGTGAATGGAGGTCGGGGGTTGGGACCCAGTACTTC. This sequence encodes CASSEWRSGVGTQYF. The V and J genes are TRBV25-1 and TRBJ2-5, with D perhaps TRBD2 (6 bases). Germline V CDR1 and CDR2: MGHDK, SYGVNS. This CDR3 has 15 amino acids. Trimming cost V 1 base and J 7 bases, with 16 bases left between them.

The table lists this clonotype with many counts. This sequence joins TRBV20-1 and TRBJ2-7; D assignment may be TRBD1 or TRBD2 (5 bases each). The ends were cut back, 3 bases at V and 0 bases at J, with 15 bases in the middle. Germline loops: CDR1 DFQATT, CDR2 SNEGSKA (reference sequence). The CDR3 has 15 amino acids. In nucleotides, the CDR3 is TGCAGTGCTAGCCCTTCCGGGGCGACCTCCTACGAGCAGTACTTC. Protein product: CSASPSGATSYEQYF.

This CDR3 reads CASRKPGQGAGEQYF. CDR3 sequence (DNA): TGTGCCAGCAGAAAACCGGGACAGGGGGCCGGGGAGCAGTACTTC. The chain has TRBV7-2 and TRBJ2-7, with 12 bases that match TRBD1. Germline trimming cut 6 bases from V and 7 bases from J; bases unmatched to any gene: 10. The CDR3 has 15 amino acids. The germline V gene has CDR1 SGHTA and CDR2 FQGNSA.

In this sample, this clonotype turned up many times. The chain joins TRBV20-1 to TRBJ1-1; weak D call: TRBD1 (5 bases). The CDR3 runs 12 residues. Looked up from germline, CDR1 is DFQATT and CDR2 is SNEGSKA (reference sequence). V lost 2 bases, J lost 6 bases, and 10 bases lay in between. The CDR3 DNA follows: TGCAGTGCTAGAAAGGGGAAGTCTGAAGCTTTCTTT. Protein: CSARKGKSEAFF.

This clonotype was seen many times. The chain is built from TRBV5-1 and TRBJ2-7; possibly TRBD1 for D (6 bases). This CDR3 contains 15 residues. The germline gives CDR1 SGHRS, CDR2 YFSETQ. The V and J ends lost 0 bases and 6 bases respectively, with 16 bases between them. This chain's CDR3 is CASSLEDRRSGEQYF. Written as DNA, the CDR3 is TGCGCCAGCAGCTTGGAGGACAGACGATCGGGCGAGCAGTACTTC.

This clonotype appeared a few times. The V gene is TRBV7-2, the J gene TRBJ2-2, with no clear D. Germline lookup yields CDR1 SGHTA and CDR2 FQGNSA. Trimming left V 0 bases short and J 2 bases short, with 10 bases between. The CDR3 is 16 residues long. CDR3 protein: CASSLAPLLNTGELFF. The CDR3, as DNA: TGTGCCAGCAGCTTAGCCCCTCTGCTTAACACCGGGGAGCTGTTTTTT.

This clonotype was seen a few times. The chain carries TRBV20-1 and TRBJ1-2, with D hard to call. V was shortened by 1 base and J by 6 bases, with 12 bases between the two germline ends. CDR3 size: 13 residues. CDR1 and CDR2 from the germline V gene are DFQATT and SNEGSKA (reference sequence). The CDR3 loop reads CSARVQGIDGYTF. The CDR3 DNA follows: TGCAGTGCTAGAGTCCAAGGCATCGATGGCTACACCTTC.

This clonotype was picked up many times. The chain recombines TRBV10-3 with TRBJ2-5; 7 positions match TRBD2. This CDR3 comprises 12 residues. Trimming at V came to 6 bases and at J to 3 bases, leaving 1 base not matched to a gene. Germline CDR1 and CDR2: ENHRY and SYGVKD. The CDR3 coding sequence is TGTGCCATCAGCGGGACTAAAGAGACCCAGTACTTC. It yields the protein CAISGTKETQYF.

The chain recombines TRBV12-3 or TRBV12-4 with TRBJ2-7; weak D call: TRBD2 (6 bases). The CDR3 loop spans 13 amino acids. With 7 bases removed from V and 3 bases from J, the gap between germline ends came to 13 bases. The CDR3 loop is CASTRDSYYEQYF. The DNA of the CDR3 is TGTGCCAGCACACGGGACTCATACTACGAGCAGTACTTC.

This clonotype was counted a few times. The rearrangement links TRBV11-2 to TRBJ2-3; D is uncertain. V was shortened by 1 base and J by 6 bases, with 11 bases between the two germline ends. Germline CDR1 SGHAT, CDR2 FQNNGV. This CDR3 region has 14 residues. The CDR3 here is CASSLVVPSDTQYF. The CDR3 DNA is TGTGCCAGCAGCTTAGTGGTGCCGAGTGATACGCAGTATTTT.

This clonotype occurred a few times. One junction end disagrees with the germline gene, perhaps due to a read error. J is TRBJ2-3 and V is TRBV5-1; the match to TRBD2 covers 13 bases. In germline, CDR1 is SGHRS, CDR2 YFSETQ. There are 16 residues in the CDR3. The chain's CDR3 is CAISSGLAGGTDTQYF. CDR3 nucleotides: TGCGCCATCAGCTCCGGACTAGCGGGGGGCACAGATACGCAGTATTTT.

This sequence joins TRBV6-1 and TRBJ2-1, with a weak D call TRBD2 (5 bases). The CDR3 is 17 residues long. V lost 7 bases and J 0 bases, leaving 19 bases between the germline ends. Germline loops: CDR1 MNHNS, CDR2 SASEGT. The CDR3: CASTPLPGKSSYNEQFF. The CDR3 DNA is TGTGCCAGCACCCCACTCCCCGGGAAGAGCTCCTACAATGAGCAGTTCTTC.

The chain joins TRBV7-2 to TRBJ2-7; tentative D call: TRBD1 (5 bases). The end of the DNA fits TRBJ2-1 better, so the J call may be wrong. Germline values: CDR1 SGHTA, CDR2 FQGNSA. This CDR3 contains 13 residues. CDR3 protein: CASSRNPGYEQFF. The CDR3, as DNA: TGTGCCAGCAGCCGGAACCCAGGGTACGAGCAGTTCTTC.

This clonotype was counted between two and nine times. This rearrangement joins TRBV12-3 or TRBV12-4 to TRBJ1-6; the D gene is possibly TRBD1 (6 bases). Trimming pared 2 bases from V and 6 bases from J, leaving 8 bases between. The CDR3 runs 14 residues. The CDR3 loop is CASSLRQANSPLHF. CDR3 DNA sequence: TGTGCCAGCAGTTTAAGACAGGCTAATTCACCCCTCCACTTT.

This clonotype was recorded at least ten times. The V and J genes are TRBV7-9 and TRBJ2-7; D gene uncertain. Germline V gene sequence: CDR1 SEHNR, CDR2 FQNEAQ (reference sequence). CDR3 length equals 12 residues. The V end was cut by 5 bases, the J end by 4 bases, with 9 bases between. CDR3 protein: CASSPFGYEQYF. The CDR3 DNA reads TGTGCCAGCAGCCCCTTTGGTTACGAGCAGTACTTC.